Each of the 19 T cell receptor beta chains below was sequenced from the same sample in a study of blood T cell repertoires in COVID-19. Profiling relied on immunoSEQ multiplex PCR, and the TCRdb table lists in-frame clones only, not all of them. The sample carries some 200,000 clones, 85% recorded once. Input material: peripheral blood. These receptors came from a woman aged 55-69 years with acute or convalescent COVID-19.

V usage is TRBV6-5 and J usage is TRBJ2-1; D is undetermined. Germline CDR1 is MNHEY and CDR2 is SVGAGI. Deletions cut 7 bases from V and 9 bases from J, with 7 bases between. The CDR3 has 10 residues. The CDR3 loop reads CASTGGEQFF. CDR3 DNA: TGTGCCAGCACCGGCGGTGAGCAGTTCTTC.

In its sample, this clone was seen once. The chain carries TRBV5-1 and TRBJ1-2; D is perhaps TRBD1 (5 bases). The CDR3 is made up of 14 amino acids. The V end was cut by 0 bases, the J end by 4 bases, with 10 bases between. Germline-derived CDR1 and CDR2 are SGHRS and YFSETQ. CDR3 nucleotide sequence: TGCGCCAGCAGCTTGGAGGGGAACAGCTATGGCTACACCTTC. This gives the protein CASSLEGNSYGYTF.

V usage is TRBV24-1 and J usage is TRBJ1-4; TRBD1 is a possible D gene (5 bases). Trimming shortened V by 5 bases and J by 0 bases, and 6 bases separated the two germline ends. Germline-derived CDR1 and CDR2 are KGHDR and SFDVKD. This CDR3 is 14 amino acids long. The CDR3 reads CATSATATNEKLFF. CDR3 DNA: TGTGCCACCAGTGCGACAGCAACTAATGAAAAACTGTTTTTT.

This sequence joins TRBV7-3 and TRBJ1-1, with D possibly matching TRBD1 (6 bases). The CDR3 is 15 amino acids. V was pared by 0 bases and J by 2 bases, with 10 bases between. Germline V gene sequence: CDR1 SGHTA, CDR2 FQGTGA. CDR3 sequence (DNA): TGTGCCAGCAGCTTAACGTGGGGGCCAAACACTGAAGCTTTCTTT. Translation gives CASSLTWGPNTEAFF.

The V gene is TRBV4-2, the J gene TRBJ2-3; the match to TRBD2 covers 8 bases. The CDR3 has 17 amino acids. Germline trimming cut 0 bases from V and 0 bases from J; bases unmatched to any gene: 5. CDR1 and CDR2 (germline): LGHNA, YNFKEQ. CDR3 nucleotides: TGTGCCAGCAGCCAAGATCGTTCTAGCGGGAGCACAGATACGCAGTATTTT. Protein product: CASSQDRSSGSTDTQYF.

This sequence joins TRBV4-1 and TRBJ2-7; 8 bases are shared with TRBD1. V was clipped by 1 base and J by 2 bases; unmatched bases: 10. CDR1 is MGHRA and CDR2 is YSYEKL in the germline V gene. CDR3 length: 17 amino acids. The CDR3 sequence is CASSQGASGTGAYEQYF. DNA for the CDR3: TGCGCCAGCAGCCAAGGGGCCTCCGGGACAGGAGCCTACGAGCAGTACTTC.

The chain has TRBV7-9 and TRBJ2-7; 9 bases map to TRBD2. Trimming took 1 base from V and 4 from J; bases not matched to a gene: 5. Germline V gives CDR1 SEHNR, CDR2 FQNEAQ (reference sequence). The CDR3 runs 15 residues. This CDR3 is CASSLELAGIYEQYF. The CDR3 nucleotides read TGTGCCAGCAGCTTAGAACTAGCGGGTATTTACGAGCAGTACTTC.

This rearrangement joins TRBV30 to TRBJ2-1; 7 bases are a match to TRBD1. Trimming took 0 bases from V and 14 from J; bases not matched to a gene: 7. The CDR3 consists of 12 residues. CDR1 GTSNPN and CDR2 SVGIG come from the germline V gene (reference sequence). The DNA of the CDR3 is TGTGCCTGGAGTGTAATGGGACAGCAGGAGTTCTTC. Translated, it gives CAWSVMGQQEFF.

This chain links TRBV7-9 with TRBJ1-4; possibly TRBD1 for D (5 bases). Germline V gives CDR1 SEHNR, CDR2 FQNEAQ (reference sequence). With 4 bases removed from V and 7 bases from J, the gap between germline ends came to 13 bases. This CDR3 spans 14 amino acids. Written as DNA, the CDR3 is TGTGCCAGCAGCTCGGGAGGGACGTTTGAAAAACTGTTTTTT. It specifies CASSSGGTFEKLFF.

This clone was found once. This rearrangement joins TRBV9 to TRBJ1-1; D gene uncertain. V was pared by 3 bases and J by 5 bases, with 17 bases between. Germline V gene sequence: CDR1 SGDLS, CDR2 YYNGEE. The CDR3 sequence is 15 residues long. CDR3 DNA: TGTGCCAGCAGCGGACGTCCCGGAGGAGAAACTGAAGCTTTCTTT. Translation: CASSGRPGGETEAFF.

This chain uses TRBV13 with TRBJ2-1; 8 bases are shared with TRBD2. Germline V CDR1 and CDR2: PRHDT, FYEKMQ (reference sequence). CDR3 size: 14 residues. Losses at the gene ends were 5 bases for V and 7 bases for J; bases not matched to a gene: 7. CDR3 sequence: CASSRTGLANEQFF. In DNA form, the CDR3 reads TGTGCCAGCAGCCGCACCGGACTAGCTAATGAGCAGTTCTTC. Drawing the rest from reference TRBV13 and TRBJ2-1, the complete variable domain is AAGVIQSPRHLIKEKRETATLKCYPIPRHDTVYWYQQGPGQDPQFLISFYEKMQSDKGSIPDRFSAQQFSDYHSELNMSSLELGDSALYFCASSRTGLANEQFFGPGTRLTVL.

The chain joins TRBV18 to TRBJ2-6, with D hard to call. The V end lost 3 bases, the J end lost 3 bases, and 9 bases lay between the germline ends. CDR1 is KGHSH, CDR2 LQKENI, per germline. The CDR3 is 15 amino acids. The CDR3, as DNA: TGTGCCAGCTCACCCCCTTCCGTTGGGGCCAACGTCCTGACTTTC. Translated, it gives CASSPPSVGANVLTF.

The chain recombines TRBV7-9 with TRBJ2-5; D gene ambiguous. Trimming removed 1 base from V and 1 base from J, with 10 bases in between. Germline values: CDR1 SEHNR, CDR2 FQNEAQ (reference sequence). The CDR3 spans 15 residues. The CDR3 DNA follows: TGTGCCAGCAGCTTAGACAGTGGTTTCCAAGAGACCCAGTACTTC. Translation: CASSLDSGFQETQYF.

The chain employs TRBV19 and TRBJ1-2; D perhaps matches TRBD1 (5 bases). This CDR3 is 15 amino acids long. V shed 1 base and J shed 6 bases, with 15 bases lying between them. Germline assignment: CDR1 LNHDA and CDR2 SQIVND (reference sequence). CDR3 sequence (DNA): TGTGCCAGTAGTATAGCTGGGGGGTCCACCCATGGCTACACCTTC. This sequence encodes CASSIAGGSTHGYTF.

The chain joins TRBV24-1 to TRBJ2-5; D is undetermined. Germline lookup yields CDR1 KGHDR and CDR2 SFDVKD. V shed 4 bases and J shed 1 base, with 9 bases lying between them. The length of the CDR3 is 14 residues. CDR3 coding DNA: TGTGCCACCAGTGACACAGATTTCCAAGAGACCCAGTACTTC. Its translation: CATSDTDFQETQYF.

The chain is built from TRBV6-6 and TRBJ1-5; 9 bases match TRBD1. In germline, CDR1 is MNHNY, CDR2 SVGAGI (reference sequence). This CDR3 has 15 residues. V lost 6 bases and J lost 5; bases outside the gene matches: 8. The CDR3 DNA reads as TGTGCCAGCAGGGAGACAGGGGGAAGAGATCAGCCCCAGCATTTT. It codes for CASRETGGRDQPQHF.

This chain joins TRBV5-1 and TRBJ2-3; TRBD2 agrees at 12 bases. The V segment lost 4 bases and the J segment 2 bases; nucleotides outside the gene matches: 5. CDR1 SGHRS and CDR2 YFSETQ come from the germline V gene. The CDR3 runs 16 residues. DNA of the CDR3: TGCGCCAGCAGCGTTGGACTAGCGGGATTCACAGATACGCAGTATTTT. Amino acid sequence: CASSVGLAGFTDTQYF. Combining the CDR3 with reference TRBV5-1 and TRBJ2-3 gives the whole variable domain KAGVTQTPRYLIKTRGQQVTLSCSPISGHRSVSWYQQTPGQGLQFLFEYFSETQRNKGNFPGRFSGRQFSNSRSEMNVSTLELGDSALYLCASSVGLAGFTDTQYFGPGTRLTVL.

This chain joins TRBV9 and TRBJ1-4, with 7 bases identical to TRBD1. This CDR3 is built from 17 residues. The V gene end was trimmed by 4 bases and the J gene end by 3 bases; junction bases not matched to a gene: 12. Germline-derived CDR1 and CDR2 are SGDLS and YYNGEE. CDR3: CASSLSPHRGANEKLFF. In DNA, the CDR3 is TGTGCCAGCAGCCTTAGTCCCCACAGGGGAGCTAATGAAAAACTGTTTTTT.

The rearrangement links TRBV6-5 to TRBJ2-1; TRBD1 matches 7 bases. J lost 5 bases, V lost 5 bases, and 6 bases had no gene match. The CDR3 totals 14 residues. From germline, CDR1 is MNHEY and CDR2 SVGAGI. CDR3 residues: CASSPRQGNNEQFF. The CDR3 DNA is TGTGCCAGCAGTCCGCGACAGGGAAACAATGAGCAGTTCTTC.